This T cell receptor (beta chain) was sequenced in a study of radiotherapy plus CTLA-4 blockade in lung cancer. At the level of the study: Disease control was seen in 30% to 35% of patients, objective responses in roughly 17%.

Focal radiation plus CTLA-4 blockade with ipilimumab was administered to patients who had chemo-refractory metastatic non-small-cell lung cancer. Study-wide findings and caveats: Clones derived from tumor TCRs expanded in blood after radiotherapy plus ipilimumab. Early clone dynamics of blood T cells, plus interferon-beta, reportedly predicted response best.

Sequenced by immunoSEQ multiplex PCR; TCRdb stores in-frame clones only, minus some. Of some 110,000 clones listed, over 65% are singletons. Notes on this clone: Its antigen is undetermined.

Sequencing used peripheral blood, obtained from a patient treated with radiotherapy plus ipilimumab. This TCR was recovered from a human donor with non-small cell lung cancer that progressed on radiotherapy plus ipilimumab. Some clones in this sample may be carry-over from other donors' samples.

CDR3 amino acids: CASSYWGGLANEKLFF. CDR3 DNA: TGTGCCAGCAGTTACTGGGGGGGCTTGGCTAATGAAAAACTGTTTTTT. The chain links TRBV6-5 to TRBJ1-4; possibly TRBD1 for D (6 bases). The CDR3 is 16 amino acids. The germline V gene encodes CDR1 MNHEY and CDR2 SVGAGI. The V end lost 1 base, the J end lost 3 bases, and 12 bases lay between the germline ends.